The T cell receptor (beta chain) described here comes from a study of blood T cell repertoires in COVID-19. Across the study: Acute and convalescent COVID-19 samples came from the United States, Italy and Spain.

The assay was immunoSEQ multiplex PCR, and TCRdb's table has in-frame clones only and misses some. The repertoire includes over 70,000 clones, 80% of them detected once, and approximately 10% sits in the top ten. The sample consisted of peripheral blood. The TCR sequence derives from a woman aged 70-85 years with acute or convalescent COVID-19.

The DNA of the CDR3 is TGTGCCAGCAGCTCGACAGTGGGATGGGAAAAACTGTTTTTT. This encodes CASSSTVGWEKLFF. The rearrangement uses TRBV28 and TRBJ1-4; tentatively, D is TRBD1 (5 bases). The V and J ends lost 6 bases and 8 bases respectively, with 16 bases between them. Germline V CDR1 and CDR2: MDHEN, SYDVKM. The CDR3 runs to 14 residues.